Described below is a single T cell receptor (beta chain) sequence and its context. Its matching antigen is unknown. This specimen comes from a study of T cells in localized non-small cell lung cancer. Study observations and caveats: Uninvolved adjacent lung had more T cell clonality than any other tissue, topping tumor. A higher density of T cells in blood coincided with extended overall survival. Median approximately 50 top-100 tumor clones were shared with paired adjacent lung.

Germline assignment: CDR1 LGHNA and CDR2 YNFKEQ. The CDR3 has 14 amino acids. The V end lost 5 bases, the J end lost 6 bases, and 17 bases lay between the germline ends. Assay: immunoSEQ multiplex PCR; the TCRdb copy retains only in-frame clones and omits some. Of roughly 24,000 clones in the sample, under 90% were seen once. Sequencing used peripheral blood, obtained before any cancer treatment. This sequence joins TRBV4-2 and TRBJ2-7; D gene uncertain. The source is a man aged 35-75 years with stage I squamous cell lung carcinoma. The CDR3 nucleotides are TGTGCCAGCAGCTCAGTTGAGTCAGTCCTCGAGCAGTACTTC. This gives the protein CASSSVESVLEQYF.